This TCR beta chain was captured in a study of cytomegalovirus exposure and HLA in healthy donors. Looking at the study overall: There were around 100 million unique TCR beta sequences, drawn from about 180 million T cells, in an earlier analysis.

Germline V gene lookup returns CDR1 LGHNT and CDR2 FRNRAP. The CDR3 has 14 amino acids. J was trimmed by 11 bases and V by 8 bases; bases with no gene match: 17. PCR amplification relied on 60 Vbeta primers (plus 13 Jbeta primers). TCRdb keeps only in-frame clones here, not all; method: immunoSEQ multiplex PCR. The repertoire holds about 130,000 clones, with roughly 79% as singletons. Study-wide results and limits: Cytomegalovirus-associated TCR beta chains were listed, numbering roughly 150. In an earlier analysis, about 87% or about 30%: the productive usage of most TCR beta V segments. It is likely that the observed cluster of highly shared sequence variants was a sequencing artifact.

As concerns this clone: What it binds is unknown.

This receptor was taken from a man between 18 and 35 years old in good health and CMV-seronegative. The V gene is TRBV12-5, the J gene TRBJ1-1, with 7 bases fitting TRBD1. Input material: PBMCs. For the CDR3, the DNA is TGTGCTAGTAACAGGGGCCCTCTCGGGAGTGAGGCTTTCTTT. Protein product: CASNRGPLGSEAFF.